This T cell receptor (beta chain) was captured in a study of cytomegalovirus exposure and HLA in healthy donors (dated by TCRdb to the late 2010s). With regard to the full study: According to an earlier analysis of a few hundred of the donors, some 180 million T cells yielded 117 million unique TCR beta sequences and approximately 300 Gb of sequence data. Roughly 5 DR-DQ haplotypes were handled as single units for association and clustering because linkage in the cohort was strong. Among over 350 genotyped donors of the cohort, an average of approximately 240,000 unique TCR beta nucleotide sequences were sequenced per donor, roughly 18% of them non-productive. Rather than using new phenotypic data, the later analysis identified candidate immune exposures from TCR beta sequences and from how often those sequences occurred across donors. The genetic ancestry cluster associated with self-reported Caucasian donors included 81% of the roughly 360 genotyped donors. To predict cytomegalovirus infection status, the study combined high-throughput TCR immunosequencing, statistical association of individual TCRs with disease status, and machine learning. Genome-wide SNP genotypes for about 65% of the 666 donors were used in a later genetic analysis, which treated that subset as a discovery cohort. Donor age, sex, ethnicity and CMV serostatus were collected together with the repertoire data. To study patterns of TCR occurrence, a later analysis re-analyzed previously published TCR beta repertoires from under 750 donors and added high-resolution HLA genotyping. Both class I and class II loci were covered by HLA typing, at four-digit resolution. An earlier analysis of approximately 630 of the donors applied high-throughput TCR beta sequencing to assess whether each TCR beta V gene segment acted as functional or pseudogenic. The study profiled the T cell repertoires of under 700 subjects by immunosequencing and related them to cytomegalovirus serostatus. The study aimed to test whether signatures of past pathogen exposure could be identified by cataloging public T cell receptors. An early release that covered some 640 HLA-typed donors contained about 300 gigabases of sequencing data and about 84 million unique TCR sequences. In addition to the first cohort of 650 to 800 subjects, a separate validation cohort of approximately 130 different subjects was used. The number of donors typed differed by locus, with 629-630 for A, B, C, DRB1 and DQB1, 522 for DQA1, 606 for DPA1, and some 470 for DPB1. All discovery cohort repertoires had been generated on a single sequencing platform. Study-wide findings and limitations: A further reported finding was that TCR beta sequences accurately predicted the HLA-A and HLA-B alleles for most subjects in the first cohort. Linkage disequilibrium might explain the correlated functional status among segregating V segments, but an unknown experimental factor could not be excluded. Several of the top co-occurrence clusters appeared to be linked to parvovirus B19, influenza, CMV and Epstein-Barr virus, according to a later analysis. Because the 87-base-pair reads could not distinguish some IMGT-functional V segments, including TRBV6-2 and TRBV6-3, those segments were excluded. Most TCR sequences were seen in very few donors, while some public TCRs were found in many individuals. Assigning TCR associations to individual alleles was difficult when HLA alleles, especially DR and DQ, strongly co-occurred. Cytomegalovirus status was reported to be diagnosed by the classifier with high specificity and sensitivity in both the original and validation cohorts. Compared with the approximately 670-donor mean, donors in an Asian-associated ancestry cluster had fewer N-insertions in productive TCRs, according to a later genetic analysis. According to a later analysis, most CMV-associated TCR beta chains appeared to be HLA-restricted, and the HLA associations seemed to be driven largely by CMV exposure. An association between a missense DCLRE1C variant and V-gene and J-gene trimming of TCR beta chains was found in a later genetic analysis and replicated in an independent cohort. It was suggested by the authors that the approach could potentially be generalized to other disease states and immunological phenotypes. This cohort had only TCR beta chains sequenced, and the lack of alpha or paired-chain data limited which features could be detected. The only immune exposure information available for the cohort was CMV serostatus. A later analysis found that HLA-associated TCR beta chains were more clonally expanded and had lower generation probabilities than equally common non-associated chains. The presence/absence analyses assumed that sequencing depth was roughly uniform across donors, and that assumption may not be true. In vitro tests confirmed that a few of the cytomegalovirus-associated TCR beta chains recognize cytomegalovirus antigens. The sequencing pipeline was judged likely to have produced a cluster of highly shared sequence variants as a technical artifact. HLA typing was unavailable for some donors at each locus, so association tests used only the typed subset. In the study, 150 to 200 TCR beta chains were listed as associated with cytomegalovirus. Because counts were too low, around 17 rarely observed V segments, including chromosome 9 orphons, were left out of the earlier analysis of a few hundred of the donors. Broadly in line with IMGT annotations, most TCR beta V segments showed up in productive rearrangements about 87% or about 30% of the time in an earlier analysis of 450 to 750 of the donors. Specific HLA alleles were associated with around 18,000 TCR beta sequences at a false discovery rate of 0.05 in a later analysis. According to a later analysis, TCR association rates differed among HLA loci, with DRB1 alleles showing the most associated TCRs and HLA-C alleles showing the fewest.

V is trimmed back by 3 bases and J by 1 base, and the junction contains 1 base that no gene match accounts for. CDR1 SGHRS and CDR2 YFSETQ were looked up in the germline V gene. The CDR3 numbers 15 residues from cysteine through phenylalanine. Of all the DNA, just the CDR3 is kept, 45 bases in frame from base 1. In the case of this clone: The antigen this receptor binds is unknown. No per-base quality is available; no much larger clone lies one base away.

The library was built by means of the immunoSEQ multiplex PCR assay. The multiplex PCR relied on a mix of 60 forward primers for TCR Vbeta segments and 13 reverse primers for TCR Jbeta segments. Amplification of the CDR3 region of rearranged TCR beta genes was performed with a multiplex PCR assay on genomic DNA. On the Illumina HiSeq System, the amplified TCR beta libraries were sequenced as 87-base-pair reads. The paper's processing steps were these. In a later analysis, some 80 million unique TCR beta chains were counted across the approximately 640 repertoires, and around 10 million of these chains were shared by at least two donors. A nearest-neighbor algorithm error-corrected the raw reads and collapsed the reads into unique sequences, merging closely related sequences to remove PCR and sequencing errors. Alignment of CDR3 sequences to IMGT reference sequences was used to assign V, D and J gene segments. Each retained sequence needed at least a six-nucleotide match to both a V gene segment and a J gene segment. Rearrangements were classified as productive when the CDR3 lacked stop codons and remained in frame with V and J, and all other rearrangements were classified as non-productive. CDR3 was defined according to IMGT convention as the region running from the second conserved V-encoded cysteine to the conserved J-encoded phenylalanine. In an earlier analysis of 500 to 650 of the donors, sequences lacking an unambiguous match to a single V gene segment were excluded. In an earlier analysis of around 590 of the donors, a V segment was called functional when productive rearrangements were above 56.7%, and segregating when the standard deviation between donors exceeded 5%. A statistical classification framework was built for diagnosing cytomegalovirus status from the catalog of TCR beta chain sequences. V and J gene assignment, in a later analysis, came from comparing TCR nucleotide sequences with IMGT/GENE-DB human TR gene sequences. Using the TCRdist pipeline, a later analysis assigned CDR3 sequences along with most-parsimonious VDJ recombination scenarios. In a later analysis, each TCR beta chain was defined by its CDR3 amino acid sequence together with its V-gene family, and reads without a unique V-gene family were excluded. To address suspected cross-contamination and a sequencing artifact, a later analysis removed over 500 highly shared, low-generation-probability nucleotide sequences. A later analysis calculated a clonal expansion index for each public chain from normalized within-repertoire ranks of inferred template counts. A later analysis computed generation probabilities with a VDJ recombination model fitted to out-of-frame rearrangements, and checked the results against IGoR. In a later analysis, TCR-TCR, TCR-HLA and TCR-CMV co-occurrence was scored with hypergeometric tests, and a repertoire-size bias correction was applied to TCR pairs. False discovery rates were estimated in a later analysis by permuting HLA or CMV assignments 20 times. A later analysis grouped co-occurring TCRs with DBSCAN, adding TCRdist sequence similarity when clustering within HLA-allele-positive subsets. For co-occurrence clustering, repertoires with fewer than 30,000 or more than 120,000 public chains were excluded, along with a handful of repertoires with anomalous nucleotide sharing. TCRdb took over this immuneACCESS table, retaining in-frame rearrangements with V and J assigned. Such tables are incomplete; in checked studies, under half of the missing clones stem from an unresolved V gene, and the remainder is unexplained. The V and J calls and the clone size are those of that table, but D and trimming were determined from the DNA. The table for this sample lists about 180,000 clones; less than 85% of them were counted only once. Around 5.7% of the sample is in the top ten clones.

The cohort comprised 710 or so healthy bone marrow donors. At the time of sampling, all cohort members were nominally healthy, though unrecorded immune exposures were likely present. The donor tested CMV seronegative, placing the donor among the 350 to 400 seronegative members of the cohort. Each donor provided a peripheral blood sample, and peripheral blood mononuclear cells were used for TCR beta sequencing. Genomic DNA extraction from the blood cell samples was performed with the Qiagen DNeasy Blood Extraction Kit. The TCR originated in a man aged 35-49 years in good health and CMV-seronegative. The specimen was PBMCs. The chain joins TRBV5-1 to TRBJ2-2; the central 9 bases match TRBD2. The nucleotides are TGCGCCAGCAGCTATAGCGGGGGGAACACCGGGGAGCTGTTTTTT. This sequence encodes CASSYSGGNTGELFF.